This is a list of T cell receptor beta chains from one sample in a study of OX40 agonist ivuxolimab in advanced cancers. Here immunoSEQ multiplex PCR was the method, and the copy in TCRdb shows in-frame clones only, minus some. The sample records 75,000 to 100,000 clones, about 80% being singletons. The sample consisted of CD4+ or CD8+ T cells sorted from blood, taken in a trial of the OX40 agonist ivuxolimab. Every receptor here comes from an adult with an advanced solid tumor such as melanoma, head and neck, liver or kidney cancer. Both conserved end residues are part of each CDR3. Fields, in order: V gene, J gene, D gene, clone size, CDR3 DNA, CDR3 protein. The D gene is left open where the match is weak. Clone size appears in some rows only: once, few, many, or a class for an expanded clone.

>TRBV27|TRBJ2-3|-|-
TGTGCCAGCAGTTCAAGAATCACAGATACGCAGTATTTT
CASSSRITDTQYF
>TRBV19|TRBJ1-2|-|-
TGTGCCAGTAGCCCCGGACTGTTTATGGATGGCTACACCTTC
CASSPGLFMDGYTF
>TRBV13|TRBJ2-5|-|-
TGTGCCTTCTCTTTAAGCCCGGTAGAGACCCAGTACTTC
CAFSLSPVETQYF
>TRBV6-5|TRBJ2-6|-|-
TGTGCCAGCAGCCTAGCTTCTGGGGCCAACGTCCTGACTTTC
CASSLASGANVLTF
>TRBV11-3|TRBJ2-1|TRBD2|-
TGTGCCAGCAGCGTACGGGGGGGCTGGGATGAGCAGTTCTTC
CASSVRGGWDEQFF
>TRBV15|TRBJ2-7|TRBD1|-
TGTGCCACCCTATCGTCCCCGCGGGACAGGGTTCACGAGCAGTACTTC
CATLSSPRDRVHEQYF
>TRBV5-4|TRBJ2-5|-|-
TGTGCCAGCAGCTTGGCCAGGGTAGGCCAAGAGACCCAGTACTTC
CASSLARVGQETQYF
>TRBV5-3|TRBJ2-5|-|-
TGTGCCAGCAGCTACCCCGGGACGAGACAAGAGACCCAGTACTTC
CASSYPGTRQETQYF
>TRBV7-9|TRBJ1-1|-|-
TGTGCCAGCAGCTTAGTTACCGGGACTGAAGCTTTCTTT
CASSLVTGTEAFF
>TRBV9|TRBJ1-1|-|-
TGTGCCAGCAGCGTCGAGGGTGCGAGGAACACTGAAGCTTTCTTT
CASSVEGARNTEAFF
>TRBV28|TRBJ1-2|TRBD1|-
TGTGCCAGCAGAACCGGCCCCGGTCAGGGGGACTATGGCTACACCTTC
CASRTGPGQGDYGYTF
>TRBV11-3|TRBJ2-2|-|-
TGTGCCAGCAGCCCAGACACCGGGGAGCTGTTTTTT
CASSPDTGELFF
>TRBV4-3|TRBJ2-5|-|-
TGCGCCAGCAGCCAAGAGAGGAACTCAAAAGAGACCCAGTACTTC
CASSQERNSKETQYF
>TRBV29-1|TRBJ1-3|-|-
TGCAGCGTTGAACATGGAAACACCATATATTTT
CSVEHGNTIYF
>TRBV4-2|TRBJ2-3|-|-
TGTGCCAGCAGCCAAGATCGAACGAGGGGCGCAGATACGCAGTATTTT
CASSQDRTRGADTQYF
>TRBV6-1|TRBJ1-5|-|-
TGTGCCAGCAGTGAGTACAGGGGCAATCAGCCCCAGCATTTT
CASSEYRGNQPQHF
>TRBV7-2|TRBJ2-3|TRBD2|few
TGTGCCAGCAGAATAGCGGGGGTCATCACAGATACGCAGTATTTT
CASRIAGVITDTQYF
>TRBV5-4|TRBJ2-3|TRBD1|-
TGTGCCAGCAGGCATCCGGGACAGGGTAGCACAGATACGCAGTATTTT
CASRHPGQGSTDTQYF
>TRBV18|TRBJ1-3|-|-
TGTGCCAGCTCTCGATTCGGGAACACCATATATTTT
CASSRFGNTIYF
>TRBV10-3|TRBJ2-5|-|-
TGTGCCATCAGTGAGTCTAAGGGACAACAAGAGACCCAGTACTTC
CAISESKGQQETQYF
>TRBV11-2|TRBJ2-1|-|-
TGTGCCAGCAGCTTAGGCGCTAGCGACTACAATGAGCAGTTCTTC
CASSLGASDYNEQFF
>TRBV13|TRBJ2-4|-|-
TGTGCCAGCAGCTTAGGCGTGTGGGAACGGGGACAGTACTTC
CASSLGVWERGQYF
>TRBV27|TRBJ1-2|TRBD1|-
TGTGCCAGCAGCCCCGCGGGACAGGGGGTGGGCTATGGCTACACCTTC
CASSPAGQGVGYGYTF
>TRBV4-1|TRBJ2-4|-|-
TGCGCCAGCAGCCAGAGCAGGGGAATTGAAGCCAAAAACATTCAGTACTTC
CASSQSRGIEAKNIQYF
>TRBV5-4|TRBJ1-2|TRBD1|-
TGTGCCAGCAGCTTGGAGGTGACAGGGAGAAATGGCTACACCTTC
CASSLEVTGRNGYTF
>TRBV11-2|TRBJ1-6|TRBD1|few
TGTGCCAGCAGCTTAGCGGGACAGGGAAATTCACCCCTCCACTTT
CASSLAGQGNSPLHF
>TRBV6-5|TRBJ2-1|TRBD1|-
TGTGCCAGCTGCCGGGACAGAGCTTACAATGAGCAGTTCTTC
CASCRDRAYNEQFF
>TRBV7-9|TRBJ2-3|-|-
TGTGCCAGCAGCTTTTTGGGGTACGGTACGCAGTATTTT
CASSFLGYGTQYF
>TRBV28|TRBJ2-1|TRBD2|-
TGTGCCAGCAGATCGCCAGCGGGGAGTCTTGAGCAGTTCTTC
CASRSPAGSLEQFF